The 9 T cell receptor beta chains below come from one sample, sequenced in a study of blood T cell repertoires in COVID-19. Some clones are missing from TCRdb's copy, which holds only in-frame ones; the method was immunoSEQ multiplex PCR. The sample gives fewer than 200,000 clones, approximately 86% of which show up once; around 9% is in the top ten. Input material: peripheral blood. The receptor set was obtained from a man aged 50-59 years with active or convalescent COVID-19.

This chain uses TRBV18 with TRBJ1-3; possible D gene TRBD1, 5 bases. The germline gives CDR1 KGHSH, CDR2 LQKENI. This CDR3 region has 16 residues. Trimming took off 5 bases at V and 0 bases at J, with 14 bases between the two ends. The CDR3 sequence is CASSSSRQSSGNTIYF. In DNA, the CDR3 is TGTGCCAGCTCATCCTCTCGACAGTCCTCTGGAAACACCATATATTTT.

The CDR3 DNA reads as TGCAGCGTCGTCCGGGACTCTAATGAAAAACTGTTTTTT. Translating gives CSVVRDSNEKLFF. The V call is TRBV29-1, the J call TRBJ1-4; D possibly corresponds to TRBD1 (5 bases). The CDR3 has 13 amino acids. The V gene lost 6 bases and the J gene lost 3 bases, with 11 bases spanning the gap. Germline lookup yields CDR1 SQVTM and CDR2 ANQGSEA.

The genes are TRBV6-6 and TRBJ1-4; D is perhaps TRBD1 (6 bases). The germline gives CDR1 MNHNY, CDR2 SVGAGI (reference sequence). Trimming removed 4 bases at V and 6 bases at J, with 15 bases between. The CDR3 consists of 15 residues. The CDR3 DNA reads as TGTGCCAGCAGTTTACAGGGCCTGAAACATGAAAAACTGTTTTTT. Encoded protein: CASSLQGLKHEKLFF.

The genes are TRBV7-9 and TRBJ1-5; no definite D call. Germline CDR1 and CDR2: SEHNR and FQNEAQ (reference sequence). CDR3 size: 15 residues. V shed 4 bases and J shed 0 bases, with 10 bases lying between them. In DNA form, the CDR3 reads TGTGCCAGCAGCTCTCGCGAGCATAGCAATCAGCCCCAGCATTTT. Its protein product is CASSSREHSNQPQHF.

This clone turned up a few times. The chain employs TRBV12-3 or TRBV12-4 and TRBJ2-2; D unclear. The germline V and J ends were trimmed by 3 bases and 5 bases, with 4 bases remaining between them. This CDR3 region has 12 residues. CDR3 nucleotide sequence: TGTGCCAGCAGTTTCGGGACCGGGGAGCTGTTTTTT. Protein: CASSFGTGELFF.

CDR3 DNA: TGTGCCAGCAGTTACCGGTGGTATAGCAATCAGCCCCAGCATTTT. It codes for CASSYRWYSNQPQHF. The chain couples TRBV6-2 or TRBV6-3 to TRBJ1-5; D remains ambiguous. Looked up from germline, CDR1 is MNHEY and CDR2 is SVGEGT. The CDR3 contains 15 residues. Trimming removed 2 bases from V and 0 bases from J, with 8 bases in between.

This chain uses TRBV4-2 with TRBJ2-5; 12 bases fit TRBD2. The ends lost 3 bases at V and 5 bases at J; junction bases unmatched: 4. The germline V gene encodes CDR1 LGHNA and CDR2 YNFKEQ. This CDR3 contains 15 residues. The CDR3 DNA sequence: TGTGCCAGCAGCCACCTAGCGGGGGGGCCGGAGACCCAGTACTTC. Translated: CASSHLAGGPETQYF.

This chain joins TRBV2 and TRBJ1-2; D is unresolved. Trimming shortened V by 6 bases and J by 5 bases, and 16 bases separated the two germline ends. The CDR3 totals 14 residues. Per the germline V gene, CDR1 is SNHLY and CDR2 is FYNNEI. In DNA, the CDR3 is TGTGCCAGCAGCTTCTTTACAGTTTCTTATGGCTACACCTTC. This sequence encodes CASSFFTVSYGYTF.

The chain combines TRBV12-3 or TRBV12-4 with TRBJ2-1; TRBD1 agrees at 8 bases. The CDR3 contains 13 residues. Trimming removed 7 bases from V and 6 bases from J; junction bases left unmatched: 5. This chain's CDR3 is CASIKQGGNEQFF. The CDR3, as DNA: TGTGCCAGCATTAAACAGGGGGGCAATGAGCAGTTCTTC.